This T cell receptor beta chain stems from a study of blood T cell repertoires in COVID-19. The wider study: From the United States, Italy and Spain came samples of acute and convalescent COVID-19. Nucleic acid was either cDNA or gDNA, and it came from T cells, B-cell-depleted T cells, or PBMCs.

Authors' data handling: The authors estimated nucleated cell counts from reference gene primer amplification. Generated by immunoSEQ multiplex PCR, the TCRdb table keeps only in-frame clones and is missing some. That table is the source of V, J and clone size, and D and trimming were worked out from the DNA. This table holds tens of thousands of clones, around nine tenths found once. Germline-derived CDR1 and CDR2 are MNHNS and SASEGT. The CDR3 totals 18 residues. V was shortened by 2 bases and J by 1 base, with 20 bases between the two germline ends. The chain recombines TRBV6-1 with TRBJ2-5; D may be TRBD1 (5 bases). Sequencing was done on a sample of peripheral blood. This TCR was sampled from an older woman with acute or convalescent COVID-19. This chain's CDR3 is CASSERKVRAATQETQYF. The CDR3 DNA sequence: TGTGCCAGCAGTGAACGGAAAGTCAGGGCAGCTACCCAAGAGACCCAGTACTTC.